This TCR beta chain was observed in a study of blood T cell repertoires in COVID-19. Across the whole study: Sites across the United States, Italy and Spain contributed samples from acute and convalescent COVID-19. T cells, B-cell-depleted T cells, or PBMCs supplied cDNA or gDNA.

Under the authors' procedure: Amplification of reference gene primers provided the estimated nucleated cell counts. Measured with immunoSEQ multiplex PCR; TCRdb has only the in-frame clones, and not every one. The V and J calls and clone size are taken from that table; D and trimming were inferred from the DNA. Of 65,000 to 80,000 clones in the sample, roughly 84% are singletons; the top ten hold about 2.7%. Germline loops: CDR1 GTSNPN, CDR2 SVGIG (reference sequence). The length of the CDR3 is 12 residues. For this clone: The junction and the germline gene differ at one end; a read error may be behind it.

The sequencing input was peripheral blood. This TCR derives from a man aged 65 to 85 with active or convalescent COVID-19. The chain links TRBV30 to TRBJ2-1; maybe TRBD2 (7 bases). DNA of the CDR3: TGTGCCTGGAGCCGGGGGGCCAATAAGCAGTTCTTC. Encoded protein: CAWSRGANKQFF.